In its sample, the clone carrying this T cell receptor (beta chain) was seen once. The germline gives CDR1 SGHRS, CDR2 YFSETQ. J was trimmed by 3 bases and V by 2 bases; bases with no gene match: 5. The CDR3 extends over 15 amino acids. These data belong to a study of technical replicates of blood from a handful of donors. Profiled with immunoSEQ multiplex PCR; TCRdb holds only in-frame clones, not every one. The sample shows some 83,000 clones, 85% to 95% of them seen only once. This chain links TRBV5-1 with TRBJ2-1; 7 bases are a match to TRBD2. Sequencing was done on a sample of T cells isolated from PBMCs. The clonotype comes from a human donor in good health. The CDR3 loop reads CASSFGGRIYNEQFF. In nucleotides, the CDR3 is TGCGCCAGCAGCTTCGGCGGGAGAATCTACAATGAGCAGTTCTTC.